This T cell receptor beta chain is drawn from a study of T cell repertoires in cytomegalovirus infection. The CDR3 covers 13 residues. The V end was cut by 4 bases, the J end by 4 bases, with 10 bases between. Per germline, CDR1 SGHVS and CDR2 FQNEAQ. TCRdb ran MiXCR on the reads and lists one entry per CDR3 protein. The data hold some 590,000 distinct CDR3 sequences, with under 45% observed a single time. In regard to this clonotype: The antigen remains undetermined.

The source was cultured PBMCs, collected from culture after CMV antigen stimulation. This sequence joins TRBV7-8 and TRBJ1-2; D ambiguous. The receptor comes from a human donor in good health (CMV status not recorded). Some clones in this sample may be carry-over from other donors' samples. CDR3 residues: CASSSRTAYGYTF. DNA of the CDR3: TGTGCCAGCAGCTCACGGACGGCCTATGGCTACACCTTC.